These T cell receptor beta chains were read from a single sample in a study of blood T cells in healthy people across ages. TCRdb analysed the 5' RACE reads with MiXCR anew, one entry per CDR3 protein. The sample lists approximately 600,000 distinct CDR3 sequences; around 54% were seen once. The sequenced material came from blood. The receptors shown here come from a man aged 60 to 75 in good health. Each CDR3 is given with its conserved first and last residue.

J,V,CDR3
NA,TRBV28,CASSRGAGPYEQYF
TRBJ2-7,TRBV7-2,CASSLDSYYEQYF
NA,TRBV6-1,CASSELTGEDIQYF
TRBJ2-7,TRBV12-3/TRBV12-4,CASSSRTVSYEQYF
TRBJ2-3,TRBV12-3/TRBV12-4,CASSPSSGGGSTDTQYF
TRBJ2-5,TRBV6-1,CASSEFTTIGNEQYF
TRBJ1-2,TRBV12-5,CASGSTLAYTF
TRBJ1-6,TRBV12-3/TRBV12-4,CASRRPGGDSPLHF
TRBJ2-5,TRBV12-3/TRBV12-4,CASSVGLTGAQYF
TRBJ2-1,TRBV20-1,CSASDRAAGTSGNEQFF
TRBJ2-1,TRBV15,CATSREIIPSYNEQFF
TRBJ2-5,TRBV20-1,CSAGGIQETQYF
TRBJ2-7,TRBV18,CASSPIDRGFESYEQYF
TRBJ2-3,TRBV20-1,CSGPGQGPSFSDTQYF
TRBJ2-3,TRBV28,CASSLSGLAGSTDTQYF
TRBJ2-6,TRBV5-6,CASSLWMSSGANVLTF
TRBJ2-3,TRBV11-2,CTSSPPASRDTQYF
TRBJ2-1,TRBV12-3/TRBV12-4,CASSRDRGLGNEQFF
TRBJ2-1,TRBV6-5,CASSYYRQGSKNEQFF
TRBJ2-7,TRBV29-1,CSVEAGWDYEQYF
TRBJ1-4,TRBV7-2,CASSLRRTNEKLFF
TRBJ2-3,TRBV24-1,CATSDSGGVADTQYF
TRBJ1-6,TRBV7-2,CASSSTRGSPLHF
TRBJ1-2,TRBV7-2,CASTADRATYGYTF
NA,TRBV12-3/TRBV12-4,CASSSMQGRETQYF
NA,TRBV6-5,CASSYSRDSTYEQYF
TRBJ2-5,TRBV20-1,CSAEGLRGETQYF
NA,TRBV12-3/TRBV12-4,CASSQRIAGVPYEQYF
TRBJ2-3,TRBV12-3/TRBV12-4,CASSRDLSTQYF
TRBJ2-1,TRBV7-9,CASSLGLPGTPRGNEQFF
TRBJ2-1,TRBV20-1,CSARDRWGAEQFF
TRBJ2-1,TRBV9,CASSVAGFGDNEQFF
TRBJ2-3,TRBV6-5,CASSAGVATDTQYF
TRBJ2-7,TRBV6-2/TRBV6-3,CASGNRAQAQYF
TRBJ1-2,TRBV27,CASSLRGSYGYTF
TRBJ1-2,TRBV3-1,CASSQGTVYGYTF
TRBJ1-1,TRBV6-1,CASKQQPINTEAFF
TRBJ2-5,TRBV10-3,CAIRPSGGGGTETQYF
TRBJ1-4,TRBV14,CASSQEAPGTGRGEKLFF
TRBJ2-7,TRBV27,CASSLGCRFSYEQYF
TRBJ2-7,TRBV5-6,CASSLNDEQYF
NA,TRBV2,CASSAGGAEETQYF
TRBJ1-4,TRBV6-1,CASSEDTAREKLFF
TRBJ2-7,TRBV10-1,CASSALASTEQYF
TRBJ2-5,TRBV5-4,CASSLPGLAGGNQETQYF